This T cell receptor beta chain was profiled in a study of blood T cell repertoires in COVID-19. Study-wide background: COVID-19 samples collected from the United States, Italy and Spain covered acute and convalescent phases. PBMCs, B-cell-depleted T cells, or T cells were the source of the cDNA or gDNA that made up the material.

Germline V gives CDR1 LGHNA, CDR2 YSLEER. Trimming shortened V by 0 bases and J by 5 bases, and 8 bases separated the two germline ends. The CDR3 runs to 13 residues. The authors' processing: Amplification with reference gene primers provided the estimates of nucleated cell counts. The assay was immunoSEQ multiplex PCR, and TCRdb's table has in-frame clones only and misses some. V, J and clone size were drawn from that table, and D and trimming were deduced from the DNA. The sample records 70,000 or so clones, roughly three quarters being singletons. The clonotype originates from a man aged 55 to 69 with acute or convalescent COVID-19. Sequencing used peripheral blood. The chain uses TRBV4-3 and TRBJ2-7; D is uncertain. The CDR3 nucleotides read TGCGCCAGCAGCCAAGATACAGATAACGAGCAGTACTTC. Its protein is CASSQDTDNEQYF.